This section outlines one T cell receptor beta chain sequence together with its context. Its antigen is undetermined. The source of the sample is a study of T cell clusters in autoimmune cytopenias. Study results and caveats: A dominant lymphoma-associated repertoire apparently masked the cluster-lack signature in secondary cytopenia versus chronic lymphocytic leukemia.

TRB amplification used around 0.25 ug of peripheral blood genomic DNA. Multiplex touch-down PCR amplified TRB using TRB-A and TRB-B pools in one tube. TCRdb reprocessed the multiplex PCR reads and stores each CDR3 protein as one record, lacking DNA. The sample totals about 8,400 distinct CDR3 sequences. Germline V gene sequence: CDR1 DFQATT, CDR2 SNEGSKA (reference sequence). This CDR3 is built from 16 residues. This chain uses TRBV20-1 with TRBJ2-4; TCRdb picks TRBD1, but there is no DNA to check that call. The origin of this receptor is a human donor with an autoimmune cytopenia or autoimmune hepatitis (not recorded which). Material: peripheral blood. The CDR3 reads CSARDETGGGGNIQYF.